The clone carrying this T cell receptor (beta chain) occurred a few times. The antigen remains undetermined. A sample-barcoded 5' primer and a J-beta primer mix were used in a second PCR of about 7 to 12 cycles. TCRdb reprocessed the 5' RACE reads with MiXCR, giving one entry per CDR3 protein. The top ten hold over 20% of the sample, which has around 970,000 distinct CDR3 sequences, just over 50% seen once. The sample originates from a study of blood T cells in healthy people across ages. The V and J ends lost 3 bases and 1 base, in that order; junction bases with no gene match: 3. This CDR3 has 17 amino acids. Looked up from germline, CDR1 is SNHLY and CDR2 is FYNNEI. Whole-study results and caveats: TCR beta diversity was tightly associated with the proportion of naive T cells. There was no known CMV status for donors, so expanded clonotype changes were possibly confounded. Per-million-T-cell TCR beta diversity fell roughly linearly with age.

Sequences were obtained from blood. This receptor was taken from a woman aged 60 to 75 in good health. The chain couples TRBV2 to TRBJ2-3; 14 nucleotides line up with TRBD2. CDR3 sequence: CASSDGTSGSGTDTQYF. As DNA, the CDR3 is TGTGCCAGCAGTGACGGGACTAGCGGGAGTGGCACAGATACGCAGTATTTT. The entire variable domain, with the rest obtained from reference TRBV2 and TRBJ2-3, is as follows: EPEVTQTPSHQVTQMGQEVILRCVPISNHLYFYWYRQILGQKVEFLVSFYNNEISEKSEIFDDQFSVERPDGSNFTLKIRSTKLEDSAMYFCASSDGTSGSGTDTQYFGPGTRLTVL.